This is a list of T cell receptor beta chains from one sample in a study of blood T cells in healthy people across ages. TCRdb processed the 5' RACE reads anew with MiXCR; each CDR3 protein has one entry. This sample has more than 650,000 distinct CDR3 sequences, with roughly 25% found just once. The same sample was also used in a study of T cells of mothers and their children.

Source material: blood. These receptors were taken from a boy younger than 18 in good health. Each CDR3 is given with its conserved first and last residue. D genes are given only for firm matches. Only some rows state a clone size, as once, few, many or a class for expanded clones.

j_call	d_call	v_call	clone_size	cdr3_aa	cdr3_nt
TRBJ2-3	TRBD1	TRBV3-1	NA	CASSPRGQALGDTQYF	TGTGCCAGCAGCCCCCGGGGACAGGCATTGGGAGATACGCAGTATTTT
TRBJ2-5	TRBD1	TRBV18	few	CASSRTGGPPYF	TGTGCCAGCTCTAGGACAGGGGGACCCCCCTACTTC
TRBJ1-2	TRBD1	TRBV29-1	NA	CIVNRGYSYGYTF	TGCATCGTCAACAGGGGATATAGCTATGGCTACACCTTC
TRBJ2-1	TRBD2	TRBV3-1	few	CASNQLLAGAFNEQFF	TGTGCCAGCAACCAGCTACTAGCGGGAGCCTTTAATGAGCAGTTCTTC
TRBJ1-5	NA	TRBV6-5	few	CASSYSGLSNQPQHF	TGTGCCAGTAGTTACTCCGGACTGAGCAATCAGCCCCAGCATTTT
TRBJ2-6	NA	TRBV12-3/TRBV12-4	NA	CASRPQTGRFSGANVLTF	TGTGCCAGCAGACCGCAGACAGGAAGATTCTCTGGGGCCAACGTCCTGACTTTC
TRBJ1-1	NA	TRBV29-1	few	CSAKYQGNTEAFF	TGCAGCGCCAAATATCAGGGGAACACTGAAGCTTTCTTT
TRBJ2-3	TRBD1	TRBV6-5	NA	CASSYGTGGIGTQYF	TGTGCCAGCAGTTACGGGACAGGGGGAATTGGGACGCAGTATTTT
TRBJ2-3	TRBD1	TRBV28	many	CASSFRGGIDTQYF	TGTGCCAGCAGTTTCAGAGGGGGCATCGATACGCAGTATTTT
TRBJ1-5	NA	TRBV10-3	few	CAISEGLGQPQHF	TGTGCCATCAGTGAGGGGCTCGGGCAGCCCCAGCATTTT
TRBJ2-7	TRBD2	TRBV6-1	few	CASRRGLAYEQYF	TGTGCCAGCAGGAGGGGACTAGCCTACGAGCAGTACTTC
TRBJ1-1	TRBD1	TRBV7-9	NA	CASRFQGGTEAFF	TGTGCCAGCAGGTTCCAGGGGGGCACTGAAGCTTTCTTT
TRBJ1-1	NA	TRBV6-6	few	CASSTRGRDTEAFF	TGTGCCAGCAGTACACGGGGGCGGGACACTGAAGCTTTCTTT
TRBJ2-1	TRBD1	TRBV7-9	NA	CASSAPGTGLNNEQFF	TGTGCCAGCAGCGCCCCCGGGACAGGGCTTAACAATGAGCAGTTCTTC
TRBJ2-3	NA	TRBV24-1	many	CATSDLSTDTQYF	TGTGCCACCAGTGATTTGAGCACAGATACGCAGTATTTT
TRBJ1-4	NA	TRBV7-9	NA	CASSLAVSNEKLFF	TGTGCCAGCAGCCTAGCGGTCTCTAATGAAAAACTGTTTTTT
TRBJ2-1	NA	TRBV24-1	NA	CATKERGSYNEQFF	TGTGCCACCAAAGAGCGAGGGTCCTACAATGAGCAGTTCTTC
TRBJ1-4	NA	TRBV14	NA	CASSQRIVGEKLFF	TGTGCCAGCAGCCAAAGGATCGTGGGTGAAAAACTGTTTTTT
TRBJ1-2	TRBD1	TRBV28	few	CASSLTPGTGTSYGYTF	TGTGCCAGCAGTCTTACCCCCGGGACAGGGACCTCCTATGGCTACACCTTC
TRBJ2-6	NA	TRBV29-1	NA	CSVEGGRAFSGANVLTF	TGCAGCGTTGAAGGGGGCCGGGCGTTTTCTGGGGCCAACGTCCTGACTTTC
TRBJ2-5	NA	TRBV5-5	few	CASSSLLVAQETQYF	TGTGCCAGCAGCTCCCTCCTAGTGGCTCAAGAGACCCAGTACTTC
TRBJ2-7	TRBD2	TRBV7-2	NA	CASSYDSSGRVGEQYF	TGTGCCAGCAGTTACGATTCTAGCGGGAGGGTTGGGGAGCAGTACTTC
TRBJ2-2	NA	TRBV7-2	NA	CASSYRHLNTGELFF	TGTGCCAGCAGCTACCGGCACCTGAACACCGGGGAGCTGTTTTTT
TRBJ1-2	TRBD1	TRBV5-5	few	CASSLAGTANYGYTF	TGTGCCAGCAGCTTGGCCGGGACAGCTAACTATGGCTACACCTTC
TRBJ2-4	NA	TRBV10-1	NA	CASITQRRVQTKGKNIQYF	TGCGCCAGCATCACCCAGCGAAGGGTACAAACGAAGGGCAAAAACATTCAGTACTTC
TRBJ2-3	NA	TRBV20-1	few	CSANGRGATDTQYF	TGCAGTGCCAATGGGAGGGGGGCCACAGATACGCAGTATTTT
TRBJ2-5	TRBD2	TRBV14	NA	CASSPPGTSGGFQETQYF	TGTGCCAGCAGCCCCCCGGGGACTAGCGGGGGTTTCCAAGAGACCCAGTACTTC
TRBJ2-5	TRBD1	TRBV29-1	NA	CSVVVPGGQGVREQYF	TGCAGCGTCGTTGTCCCGGGCGGACAGGGGGTTAGGGAGCAGTACTTC
TRBJ1-6	TRBD1	TRBV6-5	NA	CASSSPGQGSGSPLHF	TGTGCCAGCAGTTCTCCGGGACAGGGATCAGGTTCACCCCTCCACTTT
TRBJ2-2	NA	TRBV30	few	CAWSLSRVFTGELFF	TGTGCCTGGAGTCTTTCGAGGGTATTCACCGGGGAGCTGTTTTTT
TRBJ2-3	TRBD2	TRBV5-1	NA	CASSWSGTSGPGGTQYF	TGCGCCAGCAGCTGGAGCGGGACTAGCGGACCGGGTGGTACGCAGTATTTT
TRBJ2-7	NA	TRBV29-1	NA	CSVEDQVYEQHF	TGCAGCGTTGAAGATCAAGTATACGAGCAGCACTTC
TRBJ1-2	TRBD1	TRBV27	NA	CASSPGGQRTRGYTF	TGTGCCAGCAGTCCGGGGGGACAGCGTACGAGAGGCTACACCTTC
TRBJ2-3	TRBD2	TRBV4-2	few	CASSQVGLAGGNTDTQYF	TGTGCCAGCAGCCAAGTGGGACTAGCGGGGGGGAACACAGATACGCAGTATTTT
TRBJ1-2	NA	TRBV7-9	NA	CASSLVGASRNYGYTF	TGTGCCAGCAGCTTAGTGGGGGCCAGTCGGAACTATGGCTACACCTTC
TRBJ2-5	NA	TRBV4-1	NA	CASSQPTRGARETQYF	TGCGCCAGCAGCCAACCAACTCGGGGGGCGAGAGAGACCCAGTACTTC
TRBJ2-7	NA	TRBV10-1	few	CASSESTREQYF	TGCGCCAGCAGTGAGTCAACGAGGGAGCAGTACTTC
TRBJ2-1	NA	TRBV20-1	few	CSASRDPHQFF	TGCAGTGCTAGCCGGGACCCTCATCAGTTCTTC
TRBJ2-4	NA	TRBV6-5	once	CASSSLQGPLAKNIQYF	TGTGCCAGCAGTTCCCTACAGGGACCGTTAGCCAAAAACATTCAGTACTTC
TRBJ1-6	NA	TRBV12-3/TRBV12-4	NA	CDSGDSPLHF	TGTGACAGCGGAGATTCACCCCTCCACTTT
TRBJ2-5	NA	TRBV7-3	NA	CASSRGVRGAQETQYF	TGTGCCAGCAGCAGGGGGGTCAGGGGGGCCCAAGAGACCCAGTACTTC
TRBJ2-2	NA	TRBV6-5	few	CASSRLFGELFF	TGTGCCAGCAGCCGTCTCTTCGGGGAGCTGTTTTTT
TRBJ2-1	NA	TRBV6-5	NA	CAITRGGKQFF	TGTGCCATTACAAGGGGGGGTAAGCAGTTCTTC
TRBJ2-6	TRBD1	TRBV12-3/TRBV12-4	few	CASSSEGAQGTGANVLTF	TGTGCCAGCAGTTCCGAGGGGGCGCAGGGTACTGGGGCCAACGTCCTGACTTTC
TRBJ2-5	NA	TRBV29-1	NA	CSVEEGASTQETQYF	TGCAGCGTTGAGGAGGGGGCGAGTACCCAAGAGACCCAGTACTTC
TRBJ2-3	NA	TRBV29-1	NA	CSVEGQERTDTQYF	TGCAGCGTTGAAGGGCAGGAACGCACAGATACGCAGTATTTT
TRBJ2-5	NA	TRBV9	few	CASSVGSREETQYF	TGTGCCAGCAGCGTAGGGTCGAGGGAAGAGACCCAGTACTTC
TRBJ2-7	NA	TRBV6-5	many	CASSYSKRAAAPYEQYF	TGTGCCAGCAGTTACTCGAAGCGAGCGGCAGCTCCCTACGAGCAGTACTTC
TRBJ2-4	NA	TRBV3-1	many	CASSHIAAKNIQYF	TGTGCCAGCAGCCACATCGCGGCCAAAAACATTCAGTACTTC
TRBJ2-7	NA	TRBV12-3/TRBV12-4	few	CASSRTRGPYEQYF	TGTGCCAGCAGCCGGACTCGCGGTCCTTACGAGCAGTACTTC
TRBJ2-7	TRBD2	TRBV27	NA	CASIERAGVFYEQYF	TGTGCCAGCATCGAGAGAGCGGGGGTTTTCTACGAGCAGTACTTC
TRBJ2-7	TRBD1	TRBV20-1	few	CSAWTGLEQVGPREQYF	TGCAGTGCTTGGACAGGGTTGGAACAAGTGGGCCCTAGGGAGCAGTACTTC
TRBJ2-7	NA	TRBV5-1	NA	CASSLGDRESEQYF	TGCGCCAGCAGCTTGGGCGACAGAGAGTCCGAGCAGTACTTC
TRBJ1-5	NA	TRBV2	few	CASSEGAGWDQPQHF	TGTGCCAGCAGCGAAGGAGCAGGGTGGGATCAGCCCCAGCATTTT
TRBJ2-3	NA	TRBV3-1	few	CASSQVEETGYYTDTQYF	TGTGCCAGCAGCCAAGTGGAGGAAACGGGATACTACACAGATACGCAGTATTTT
TRBJ1-2	NA	TRBV9	few	CASSVGERGYGYTF	TGTGCCAGCAGCGTAGGGGAACGGGGCTATGGCTACACCTTC
TRBJ2-2	TRBD2	TRBV13	NA	CASSLQRAGDQNTGELFF	TGTGCCAGCAGCCTACAACGGGCGGGGGACCAGAACACCGGGGAGCTGTTTTTT